This T cell receptor (beta chain) came from a study of T-cell reconstitution after alpha-beta-depleted transplantation in children. Whole-study results and caveats: Diversity of TCRbeta at day 60 was high in some patients, arising from surviving recipient T cells and thymic progenitors. Reportedly, alpha-beta T cells present about two months post-transplant originated from several hundred expanded clones of graft origin. Newly generated T cells supplied most T-cell counts and diversity one year post-transplant.

For TCRbeta, the library was prepared with unique molecular identifiers. A single record per CDR3 protein comes from TCRdb applying MiXCR to the PCR reads. The repertoire has about 830,000 distinct CDR3 sequences, 15% to 20% of them found once; the top ten carry 5%. V was pared by 4 bases and J by 1 base, with 17 bases between. Germline lookup yields CDR1 SGHRS and CDR2 YFSETQ. The CDR3 consists of 16 residues. Comment on this clonotype: Antigen: not known.

The sequencing used PBMCs, mostly from graft donor cells, collected 360 days after TCRalphabeta/CD19-depleted stem cell transplant. The source is a male patient between 10 and 17 years old who had a stem cell transplant for acute lymphoblastic leukemia, so the T cells may come from the graft donor. The chain links TRBV5-1 to TRBJ2-5; D remains unclear. The CDR3 region is CASSVGRAILQETQYF. Here the CDR3 DNA reads TGCGCCAGCAGCGTGGGAAGGGCTATACTCCAAGAGACCCAGTACTTC.